The clone carrying this TCR beta chain has a handful of counts. The beta constant-region primer was an equimolar mix of two oligonucleotides covering TRBC1 and TRBC2. TCRdb recomputed calls from the UMI-ligation and nested PCR reads with MiXCR, one row per CDR3 protein. Among some 150,000 distinct CDR3 sequences listed, about a sixth were seen once. The sample is drawn from a study of naive and memory T cell subsets. The specimen sequenced was naive CD4+ T cells from blood. This TCR derives from a human donor in good health.

CDR3 sequence reads: CATSRDYEPREDNEQFF. The CDR3, as DNA: TGTGCCACCAGCAGAGATTACGAGCCGAGGGAAGACAATGAGCAGTTCTTC. The rearrangement joins TRBV15 to TRBJ2-1, with D perhaps matching TRBD2 (5 bases). In germline, CDR1 is LNHNV, CDR2 YYDKDF (reference sequence). Trimming took 0 bases from V and 5 from J, leaving 17 bases between them. The CDR3 sequence is 17 residues long.